This T cell receptor beta chain was documented in a study of T cell changes during pregnancy in multiple sclerosis (dated by TCRdb to between 2018 and 2021). About the study as a whole: The study looked at changes in the T cell repertoire across pregnancy in women with multiple sclerosis.

Receptors were amplified or captured by the immunoSEQ multiplex PCR assay. This is the immuneACCESS table as TCRdb keeps it, with only in-frame sequences that have V and J called. A part of the clones is gone; compared with another copy, unresolved V genes explain less than half, and the rest is unexplained. Within this sample are 25,000 to 35,000 clones, with 89% of them counted one time only. The ten largest clonotypes hold roughly 0.79% of the sample. CDR1 and CDR2, looked up from the germline V gene (reference sequence), are GTSNPN and SVGIG. The V end gives up 3 bases and the J end 1 base, leaving 6 bases in the junction not matched to a gene. The CDR3 has 15 amino acids, counting the end cysteine and phenylalanine. The entry retains the CDR3 DNA only, 45 bases that are in frame from base 1. With respect to this clone: Its cognate antigen has yet to be identified. Per-nucleotide qualities are absent, and no much larger clonotype sits a single base away.

The clonotype was recovered from a female donor with multiple sclerosis, enrolled in a pregnancy study. The V and J segments used are TRBV30 and TRBJ1-5, and TRBD1 matches 7 of the central bases. The sequencing here drew on CD4+ T cells from peripheral blood mononuclear cells, taken in the second trimester of pregnancy. The bases read TGTGCCTGGAGCCGGGACAGAGGAAGCAATCAGCCCCAGCATTTT. This yields the protein CAWSRDRGSNQPQHF.